Below, 22 T cell receptor beta chains from the same sample are listed, as sequenced in a study of CD8 T cells in ankylosing spondylitis. In TCRdb, the 5' RACE reads were re-called with MiXCR into one record per CDR3 protein. The data show roughly 160,000 distinct CDR3 sequences, roughly 11% seen once. Sequencing was performed on blood, either unsorted or a sorted T cell fraction (not recorded which). These receptors came from a male donor with ankylosing spondylitis or in good health (not recorded which).

This clonotype was recorded at least ten times. The CDR3 region is CASSTAAYF. The CDR3 DNA is TGTGCCAGCAGCACTGCGGCTTATTTT. The chain joins TRBV21-1 to TRBJ1-3. TRBV21-1 is shown as a pseudogene. The CDR3 has 9 residues.

This clonotype was recorded at least ten times. The chain joins TRBV15 to TRBJ2-7; 8 nucleotides align to TRBD1. The CDR3 runs 16 residues. With V trimmed by 1 base and J by 2 bases, 7 bases remained unmatched. The V gene's germline CDR1 is LNHNV and CDR2 YYDKDF (reference sequence). The CDR3 DNA sequence: TGTGCCACCAGCAGAGCTGGGACAGGCTTGGCCTACGAGCAGTACTTC. Amino acid sequence: CATSRAGTGLAYEQYF.

V usage is TRBV2 and J usage is TRBJ2-3, with 8 positions matching TRBD2. V dropped 6 bases and J dropped 3; count of bases not matched to a gene: 11. CDR1 and CDR2 from the germline V gene are SNHLY and FYNNEI. The CDR3 covers 16 residues. The CDR3 loop reads CASSGRASGLTDTQYF. In nucleotides, the CDR3 is TGTGCCAGCAGCGGCCGGGCTAGCGGGCTGACAGATACGCAGTATTTT. The full variable domain, with the rest looked up from reference TRBV2 and TRBJ2-3, is EPEVTQTPSHQVTQMGQEVILRCVPISNHLYFYWYRQILGQKVEFLVSFYNNEISEKSEIFDDQFSVERPDGSNFTLKIRSTKLEDSAMYFCASSGRASGLTDTQYFGPGTRLTVL.

This clonotype was seen a few times. The genes are TRBV7-9 and TRBJ2-5, with D possibly being TRBD1 (5 bases). Trimming removed 5 bases at V and 5 bases at J, with 15 bases between. The CDR3 contains 14 residues. In germline, CDR1 is SEHNR, CDR2 FQNEAQ (reference sequence). The CDR3 DNA follows: TGTGCCAGCAGCCATCCACAGGAACGGGAGACCCAGTACTTC. Translating gives CASSHPQERETQYF. The variable domain in full, completed from reference TRBV7-9 and TRBJ2-5, reads DTGVSQNPRHKITKRGQNVTFRCDPISEHNRLYWYRQTLGQGPEFLTYFQNEAQLEKSRLLSDRFSAERPKGSFSTLEIQRTEQGDSAMYLCASSHPQERETQYFGPGTRLLVL.

This clonotype has ten or more counts. This CDR3 reads CASSFGLPGPLKAGELFF. CDR3 nucleotide sequence: TGTGCCAGCAGTTTTGGCCTGCCGGGCCCTTTGAAGGCCGGGGAGCTGTTTTTT. The gene calls are TRBV28 and TRBJ2-2; D call uncertain. CDR3 length: 18 residues. CDR1 and CDR2 (germline): MDHEN, SYDVKM. The V end lost 3 bases, the J end lost 6 bases, and 23 bases lay between the germline ends.

This clonotype appeared a few times. The chain joins TRBV5-1 to TRBJ1-2; weak D call: TRBD1 (5 bases). CDR3 length: 15 residues. V was pared by 3 bases and J by 4 bases, with 16 bases between. Germline V gene sequence: CDR1 SGHRS, CDR2 YFSETQ. The chain's CDR3 is CASSSRESMSYGYTF. The DNA for the CDR3 is TGCGCCAGCAGCTCCAGGGAATCAATGTCCTATGGCTACACCTTC.

The V call is TRBV4-3, the J call TRBJ1-4, with TRBD1 matching over 10 bases. The CDR3 is made up of 14 amino acids. V gave up 1 base and J gave up 7 bases; unmatched junction bases: 0. The germline gives CDR1 LGHNA, CDR2 YSLEER. The CDR3 sequence is CASSQGDRGEKLFF. The CDR3 nucleotides read TGCGCCAGCAGCCAAGGGGACAGGGGTGAAAAACTGTTTTTT.

This clonotype was recorded a few times. The chain uses TRBV7-9 and TRBJ2-4; 7 nucleotides align to TRBD1. There are 14 residues in the CDR3. After removal of 5 bases from V and 4 bases from J, the junction contained 5 bases not matched to a gene. The germline CDR1 and CDR2 sequences are SEHNR and FQNEAQ (reference sequence). CDR3 sequence (DNA): TGTGCCAGCAGCACGGGACAGTTGAAAAACATTCAGTACTTC. It translates to CASSTGQLKNIQYF.

The table lists this clonotype with a few counts. The chain employs TRBV12-3 or TRBV12-4 and TRBJ2-1; 7 bases map to TRBD2. Germline trimming cut 5 bases from V and 9 bases from J; bases unmatched to any gene: 13. The CDR3 consists of 15 residues. CDR3 DNA sequence: TGTGCCAGCAGTCCTAACGCGGGAGTCCCTACTGAGCAGTTCTTC. Translation: CASSPNAGVPTEQFF.

This chain connects TRBV7-9 to TRBJ1-2; 7 nucleotides line up with TRBD1. The V gene's germline CDR1 is SEHNR and CDR2 FQNEAQ (reference sequence). The ends lost 3 bases at V and 7 bases at J; junction bases unmatched: 11. The CDR3 covers 15 residues. This CDR3 reads CASSLEGQLVSGYTF. In nucleotides, the CDR3 is TGTGCCAGCAGCTTGGAGGGACAGCTTGTATCTGGCTACACCTTC.

In its sample, this clonotype was seen many times. This chain links TRBV12-3 or TRBV12-4 with TRBJ2-5; 7 bases match TRBD1. The CDR3 has 16 amino acids. Trimming at V came to 6 bases and at J to 3 bases, leaving 13 bases not matched to a gene. The DNA for the CDR3 is TGTGCCAGCAGCCCCAGGGGGAGTGATGGCAAAGAGACCCAGTACTTC. It translates to CASSPRGSDGKETQYF.

The chain carries TRBV7-9 and TRBJ2-3; D uncertain. This CDR3 is built from 13 residues. Between the trimmed V and J ends, which lost 1 base and 3 bases, there was a span of 5 bases. Germline V CDR1 and CDR2: SEHNR, FQNEAQ (reference sequence). CDR3 sequence: CASSLDATDTQYF. The CDR3 DNA reads as TGTGCCAGCAGCTTAGATGCAACAGATACGCAGTATTTT.

Only a few counts were recorded for this clonotype. The V call is TRBV7-9, the J call TRBJ2-3, with D possibly TRBD2 on 6 matching bases. Trimming took 4 bases from V and 0 from J, leaving 11 bases between them. Germline V gene data show CDR1 as SEHNR and CDR2 as FQNEAQ (reference sequence). The CDR3 consists of 15 residues. CDR3 in DNA: TGTGCCAGCAGCTCGGGACTGAAAAGCACAGATACGCAGTATTTT. Translated: CASSSGLKSTDTQYF.

The chain combines TRBV29-1 with TRBJ2-1; 11 nucleotides agree with TRBD1. Looked up from germline, CDR1 is SQVTM and CDR2 is ANQGSEA. This CDR3 comprises 13 residues. V gave up 6 bases and J gave up 7 bases; unmatched junction bases: 5. CDR3 coding DNA: TGCAGCGTCGTAGGACAGGGGGCGAATGAGCAGTTCTTC. It translates to CSVVGQGANEQFF.

Ten or more counts support this clonotype. J is TRBJ2-3 and V is TRBV6-1; 14 bases fit TRBD2. Per the germline V gene, CDR1 is MNHNS and CDR2 is SASEGT. This CDR3 spans 15 amino acids. V lost 7 bases to trimming and J lost 5 bases; unmatched junction nucleotides: 5. The CDR3 DNA reads TGTGCCAGCAAGGGACTAGCGGGAGCGGGAGATACGCAGTATTTT. This gives the protein CASKGLAGAGDTQYF.

This clonotype was picked up many times. V gene TRBV24-1 combines with J gene TRBJ2-1; 8 bases are a match to TRBD1. V shed 4 bases and J 7 bases; nucleotides not matched to a gene: 8. Per the germline V gene, CDR1 is KGHDR and CDR2 is SFDVKD. The CDR3 loop spans 15 amino acids. This CDR3 is CATSDRRTGRNEQFF. CDR3 sequence (DNA): TGTGCCACCAGTGACCGCAGGACAGGGCGGAATGAGCAGTTCTTC.

This clonotype was detected many times. The chain employs TRBV19 and TRBJ1-1, with 7 bases matching TRBD1. V shed 5 bases, J shed 3 bases, and the junction held 6 bases outside the gene matches. The CDR3 spans 14 residues. The V gene's germline CDR1 is LNHDA and CDR2 SQIVND (reference sequence). The CDR3 sequence is CASSPGQPYTEAFF. DNA of the CDR3: TGTGCCAGTAGTCCGGGACAGCCTTACACTGAAGCTTTCTTT.

The J gene is TRBJ2-2, the V gene TRBV5-1; a weak D match, TRBD2 (7 bases). Germline V gene lookup returns CDR1 SGHRS and CDR2 YFSETQ. CDR3 size: 17 residues. Trimming shortened V by 3 bases and J by 2 bases, and 17 bases separated the two germline ends. CDR3 loop: CASSSRGGRLNTGELFF. Written as DNA, the CDR3 is TGCGCCAGCAGCTCTAGGGGGGGGCGGCTAAACACCGGGGAGCTGTTTTTT.

At least ten counts were recorded for this clonotype. This chain uses TRBV12-3 or TRBV12-4 with TRBJ2-3; D could derive from TRBD1 or TRBD2 (5 bases each). This CDR3 is built from 16 residues. Trimming pared 2 bases from V and 1 base from J, leaving 13 bases between. This CDR3 reads CASSLSTGLGTDTQYF. For the CDR3, the DNA is TGTGCCAGCAGTTTAAGTACAGGACTCGGCACAGATACGCAGTATTTT.

This clonotype was picked up many times. The rearrangement uses TRBV20-1 and TRBJ1-2, with D unresolved. The CDR3 length is 13 residues. The germline CDR1 and CDR2 sequences are DFQATT and SNEGSKA (reference sequence). V was cut by 3 bases and J by 1 base, with 9 bases left in between. CDR3 nucleotide sequence: TGCAGTGCTAGCGCTGGAGTTAACTATGGCTACACCTTC. Amino acids: CSASAGVNYGYTF.

There are many counts of this clonotype. The V and J genes are TRBV15 and TRBJ2-2, with 9 bases fitting TRBD2. With 2 bases clipped from V and 6 bases from J, the junction kept 7 bases outside the gene matches. CDR1 is LNHNV and CDR2 is YYDKDF in the germline V gene (reference sequence). There are 16 residues in the CDR3. The CDR3 is CATSRPSGTSSGELFF. CDR3 DNA: TGTGCCACCAGCAGACCCTCCGGGACTAGCTCCGGGGAGCTGTTTTTT.

This clonotype was seen at least ten times. The chain has TRBV3-1 and TRBJ2-5, with 8 bases that match TRBD2. This CDR3 has 16 amino acids. CDR1 is LGHDT and CDR2 is YNNKEL in the germline V gene (reference sequence). J gave up 5 bases and V 4 bases, and 12 bases lay outside the gene matches. The CDR3 bases are TGTGCCAGCAGCCTTGCGTCAACGGGGGGGCAGGAGACCCAGTACTTC. Its protein is CASSLASTGGQETQYF.